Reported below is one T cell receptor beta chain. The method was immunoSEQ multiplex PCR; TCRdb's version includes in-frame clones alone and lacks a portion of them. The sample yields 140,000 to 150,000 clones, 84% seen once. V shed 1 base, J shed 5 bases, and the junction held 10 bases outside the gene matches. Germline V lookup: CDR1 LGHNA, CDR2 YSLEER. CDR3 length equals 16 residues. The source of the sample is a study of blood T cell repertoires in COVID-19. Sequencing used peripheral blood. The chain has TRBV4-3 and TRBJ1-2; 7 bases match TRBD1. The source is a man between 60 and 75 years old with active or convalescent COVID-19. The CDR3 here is CASSQVGDRARYGYTF. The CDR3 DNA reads TGCGCCAGCAGCCAAGTGGGAGACAGGGCGCGATATGGCTACACCTTC.